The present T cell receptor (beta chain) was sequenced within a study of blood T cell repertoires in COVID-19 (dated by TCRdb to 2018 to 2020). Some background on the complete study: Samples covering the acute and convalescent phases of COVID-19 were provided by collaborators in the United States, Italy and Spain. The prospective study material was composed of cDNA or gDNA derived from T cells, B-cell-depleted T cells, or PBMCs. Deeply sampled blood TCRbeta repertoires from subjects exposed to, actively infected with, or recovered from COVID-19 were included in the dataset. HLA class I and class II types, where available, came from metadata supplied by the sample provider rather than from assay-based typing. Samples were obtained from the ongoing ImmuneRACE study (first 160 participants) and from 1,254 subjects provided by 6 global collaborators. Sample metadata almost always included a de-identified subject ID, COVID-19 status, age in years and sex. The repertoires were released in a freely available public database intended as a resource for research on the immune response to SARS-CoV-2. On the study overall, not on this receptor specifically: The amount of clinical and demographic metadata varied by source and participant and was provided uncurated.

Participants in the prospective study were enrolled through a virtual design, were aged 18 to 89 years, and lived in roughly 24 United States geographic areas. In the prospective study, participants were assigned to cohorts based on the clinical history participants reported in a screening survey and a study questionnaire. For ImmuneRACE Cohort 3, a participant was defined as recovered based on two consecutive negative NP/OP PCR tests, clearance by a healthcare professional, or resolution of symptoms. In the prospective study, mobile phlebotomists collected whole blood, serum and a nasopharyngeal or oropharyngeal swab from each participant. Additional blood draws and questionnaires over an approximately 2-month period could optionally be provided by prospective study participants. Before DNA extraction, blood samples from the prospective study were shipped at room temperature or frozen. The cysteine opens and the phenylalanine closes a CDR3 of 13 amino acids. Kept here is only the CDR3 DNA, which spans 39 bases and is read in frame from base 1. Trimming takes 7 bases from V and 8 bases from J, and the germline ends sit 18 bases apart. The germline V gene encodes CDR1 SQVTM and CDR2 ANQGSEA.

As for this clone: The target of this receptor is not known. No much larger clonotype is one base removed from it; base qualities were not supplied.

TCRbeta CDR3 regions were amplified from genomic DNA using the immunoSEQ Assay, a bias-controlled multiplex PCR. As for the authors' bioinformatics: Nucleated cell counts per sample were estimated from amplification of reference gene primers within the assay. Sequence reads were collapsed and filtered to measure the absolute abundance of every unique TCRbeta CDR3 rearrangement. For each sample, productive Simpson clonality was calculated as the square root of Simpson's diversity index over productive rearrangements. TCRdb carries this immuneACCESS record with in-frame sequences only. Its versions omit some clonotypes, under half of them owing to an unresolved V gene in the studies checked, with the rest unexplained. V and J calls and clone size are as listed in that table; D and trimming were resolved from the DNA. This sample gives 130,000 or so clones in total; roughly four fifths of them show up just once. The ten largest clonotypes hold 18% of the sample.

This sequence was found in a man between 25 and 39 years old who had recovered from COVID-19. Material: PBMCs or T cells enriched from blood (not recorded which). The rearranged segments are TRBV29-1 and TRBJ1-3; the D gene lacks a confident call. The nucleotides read TGCAGCGCCGAGGGCATCGAGCGGGACACCATATATTTT. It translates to CSAEGIERDTIYF.